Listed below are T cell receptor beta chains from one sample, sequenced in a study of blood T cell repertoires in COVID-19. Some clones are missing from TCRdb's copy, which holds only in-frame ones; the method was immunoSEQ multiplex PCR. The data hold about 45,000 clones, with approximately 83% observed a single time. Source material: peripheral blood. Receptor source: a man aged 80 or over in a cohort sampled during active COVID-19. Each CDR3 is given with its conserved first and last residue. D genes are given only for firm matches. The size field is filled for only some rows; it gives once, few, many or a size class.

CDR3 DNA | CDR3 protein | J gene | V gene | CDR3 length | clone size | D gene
TGTGCCAGCAGTGAATCTGGGCCCTCCGGCTATGGCTACACCTTC | CASSESGPSGYGYTF | TRBJ1-2 | TRBV2 | 15 | NA | NA
TGTGCCAGCAGCGCCGGACAGACCGGGGAGCTGTTTTTT | CASSAGQTGELFF | TRBJ2-2 | TRBV2 | 13 | NA | NA
TGCAGCGCCGTCTCTGAGGCCTACAATGAGCAGTTCTTC | CSAVSEAYNEQFF | TRBJ2-1 | TRBV29-1 | 13 | NA | NA
TGTGCCAGCAGCTTTCGGACCGGGGGGGAAGCTTTCTTT | CASSFRTGGEAFF | TRBJ1-1 | TRBV11-2 | 13 | NA | NA
TGTGCCATCAATGAGCGGGACAAGCGCACAGATACGCAGTATTTT | CAINERDKRTDTQYF | TRBJ2-3 | TRBV15 | 15 | NA | NA
TGTGCCAGCAGCCGGTCGACTACCTCCGGGGAGCTGTTTTTT | CASSRSTTSGELFF | TRBJ2-2 | TRBV7-2 | 14 | NA | NA
TGTGCCAGCAGTTTGGCAGGACAGGGGTCCTACAATGAGCAGTTCTTC | CASSLAGQGSYNEQFF | TRBJ2-1 | TRBV28 | 16 | NA | TRBD1
TGTGCCAGCAGCTTGTTGGACAGACACACCGGGGAGCTGTTTTTT | CASSLLDRHTGELFF | TRBJ2-2 | TRBV7-9 | 15 | NA | NA
TGTGCCAGCAGTCCGCAGGGGACTAGCATCTACAATGAGCAGTTCTTC | CASSPQGTSIYNEQFF | TRBJ2-1 | TRBV27 | 16 | NA | TRBD2
TGTGCCAGCAGCCAACAGGGCGATCAAGGCTACACCTTC | CASSQQGDQGYTF | TRBJ1-2 | TRBV6-4 | 13 | once | NA
TGTGCCAGCAGTATAAAGGGGCAACAGGGTATGGGCTACACCTTC | CASSIKGQQGMGYTF | TRBJ1-2 | TRBV28 | 15 | NA | NA
TGTGCCAGCAGTCGTGTCACAGGGCTCTACGAGCAGTACTTC | CASSRVTGLYEQYF | TRBJ2-7 | TRBV6-2/TRBV6-3 | 14 | few | NA
TGTGCCAGCTCCTCGCAGGGCGACTATGGCTACACCTTC | CASSSQGDYGYTF | TRBJ1-2 | TRBV18 | 13 | few | NA
TGTGCCAGCAGCTCCGAAGGGGCGGGGGTTGAGACCCAGTACTTC | CASSSEGAGVETQYF | TRBJ2-5 | TRBV7-2 | 15 | NA | TRBD2
TGTGCCAGCAGTCCCCGACAGGCAGAGACCCAGTACTTC | CASSPRQAETQYF | TRBJ2-5 | TRBV2 | 13 | NA | NA
TGTGCCAGCAGCCTACGGACAGGGGGAATCTACAATGAGCAGTTCTTC | CASSLRTGGIYNEQFF | TRBJ2-1 | TRBV3-1/TRBV3-2 | 16 | NA | TRBD1
TGTGCCATCACCTCGACAGGGAGTGGTAATTCACCCCTCCACTTT | CAITSTGSGNSPLHF | TRBJ1-6 | TRBV10-3 | 15 | few | TRBD1
TGTGCCAGCTCACCAAGGGACAGAAACACCGGGGAGCTGTTTTTT | CASSPRDRNTGELFF | TRBJ2-2 | TRBV18 | 15 | NA | TRBD1
TGTGCCAGCAGCCTATTAGGAGCTTACGAGCAGTACTTC | CASSLLGAYEQYF | TRBJ2-7 | TRBV3-1/TRBV3-2 | 13 | NA | NA
TGCGCCAGCAGCTTGGCGCGGAACCAAGAGACCCAGTACTTC | CASSLARNQETQYF | TRBJ2-5 | TRBV5-1 | 14 | NA | NA
TGTGCCAGCTCGTCAGCCGGGACAGACTATACAGATACGCAGTATTTT | CASSSAGTDYTDTQYF | TRBJ2-3 | TRBV18 | 16 | NA | TRBD1
TGTGCCAGCAGTTTTCGGGGGGCCGCAACCGGGGAGCTGTTTTTT | CASSFRGAATGELFF | TRBJ2-2 | TRBV27 | 15 | once | NA
TGCGCCAGCACCCGCGGGGGGGCGCTTGTAGATACGCAGTATTTT | CASTRGGALVDTQYF | TRBJ2-3 | TRBV5-1 | 15 | NA | TRBD2
TGTGCCAGTAGTGGCACAGGGGGCGCGGAGACCCAGTACTTC | CASSGTGGAETQYF | TRBJ2-5 | TRBV19 | 14 | once | TRBD1
TGTGCCAGCAGTTATACAGGGCGAGAAGCTTTCTTT | CASSYTGREAFF | TRBJ1-1 | TRBV12-3/TRBV12-4 | 12 | NA | NA
TGTGCCAGCAGCGCCCCGGGGACAGATACGCAGTATTTT | CASSAPGTDTQYF | TRBJ2-3 | TRBV7-2 | 13 | NA | NA
TGTGCCAGCAGTTCCGGGACAGCGGATGAAAAACTGTTTTTT | CASSSGTADEKLFF | TRBJ1-4 | TRBV6-5 | 14 | NA | TRBD1
TGTGCCAGTAGTCGAGCGGGGTCCTCCTACAATGAGCAGTTCTTC | CASSRAGSSYNEQFF | TRBJ2-1 | TRBV19 | 15 | NA | TRBD2
TGTGCCAGCAGCTTAGTTGGCCGCACAGATACGCAGTATTTT | CASSLVGRTDTQYF | TRBJ2-3 | TRBV7-2 | 14 | once | NA
TGTGCCAGCAGCTTAGGGACAGGGTTCACTGAAGCTTTCTTT | CASSLGTGFTEAFF | TRBJ1-1 | TRBV11-2 | 14 | NA | TRBD1
TGTGCCATCAGCCTACAGGGGAAGAACACTGAAGCTTTCTTT | CAISLQGKNTEAFF | TRBJ1-1 | TRBV10-3 | 14 | NA | TRBD1
TGCGCCAGCAGCCAAGGGCCAACGAACACCGGGGAGCTGTTTTTT | CASSQGPTNTGELFF | TRBJ2-2 | TRBV4-1 | 15 | NA | NA
TGTGCCAGTAGTATACCGGGGCGGGGGGGGCAGCCCCAGCATTTT | CASSIPGRGGQPQHF | TRBJ1-5 | TRBV19 | 15 | few | NA
TGCGCCAGCAGCCAGGAGCTACTAGTAGAGGGGACCCAGTACTTC | CASSQELLVEGTQYF | TRBJ2-5 | TRBV4-3 | 15 | NA | NA
TGTGCCAGCAGTTTCACTGACAGGGGGCTCAGGACCCAGTACTTC | CASSFTDRGLRTQYF | TRBJ2-5 | TRBV6-6 | 15 | NA | TRBD1
TGTGCCAGCAGTCGCGCCGCTATACGATACGAGCAGTACTTC | CASSRAAIRYEQYF | TRBJ2-7 | TRBV6-2/TRBV6-3 | 14 | NA | NA
TGCGCCAGCAGTTATCAGGGCAACACTGAAGCTTTCTTT | CASSYQGNTEAFF | TRBJ1-1 | TRBV5-1 | 13 | NA | NA
TGTGCCAGCTCATCGACCGGGACACCCACCTACGAGCAGTACTTC | CASSSTGTPTYEQYF | TRBJ2-7 | TRBV18 | 15 | NA | NA
TGTGCCAGCAGCCATAGCGGAGAGGGCCCCTACGAGCAGTACTTC | CASSHSGEGPYEQYF | TRBJ2-7 | TRBV3-1/TRBV3-2 | 15 | NA | NA
TGTGCCTGGAGTGTACTGGGGGGCACTGAAGCTTTCTTT | CAWSVLGGTEAFF | TRBJ1-1 | TRBV30 | 13 | NA | NA
TGTGCCAGCAGCGTGGGTGGAGCTAATGAAAAACTGTTTTTT | CASSVGGANEKLFF | TRBJ1-4 | TRBV6-5 | 14 | NA | NA
TGTGCCAGCAGCACAGGACAAATTAGCAATCAGCCCCAGCATTTT | CASSTGQISNQPQHF | TRBJ1-5 | TRBV7-2 | 15 | NA | NA
TGTGCCAGCAGTTACTCGAGGGAGACCCAGTACTTC | CASSYSRETQYF | TRBJ2-5 | TRBV6-5 | 12 | NA | NA